This T cell receptor (beta chain) was retrieved from a study of T cell responses to AZD1222 COVID-19 vaccine. Points from the study as a whole: The donors showed a predominance of white British ancestry and of females, with possible underestimation of clonal diversity. The study identified only a handful of AZD1222 recipients as seropositive at baseline. Researchers took repertoire samples only after the peak T cell response had come. Spike-specific TCR breadth and depth grew following two AZD1222 doses.

Concerning this clone itself: What it binds is unknown.

The CDR3 is 14 amino acids. Germline V gives CDR1 SGHNT, CDR2 YYREEE (reference sequence). The V end lost 4 bases, the J end lost 1 base, and 11 bases lay between the germline ends. The assay was immunoSEQ multiplex PCR, and TCRdb's table has in-frame clones only and misses some. The table has fewer than 200,000 clones, 70% to 90% seen once. The source was peripheral blood, collected 28 days after the second AZD1222 dose. This TCR came from an adult who received the AZD1222 COVID-19 vaccine. The chain uses TRBV5-4 and TRBJ1-1; D remains ambiguous. CDR3 sequence reads: CASSTRIPNTEAFF. As DNA, the CDR3 is TGTGCCAGCAGCACCCGGATTCCGAACACTGAAGCTTTCTTT.